These 3 T cell receptor beta chains came from one sample sequenced in a study of cytomegalovirus exposure and HLA in healthy donors. PCR involved 60 Vbeta and 13 Jbeta primers. The method was immunoSEQ multiplex PCR; TCRdb's version includes in-frame clones alone and lacks a portion of them. The sample records about 160,000 clones, roughly four fifths being singletons. Specimen: PBMCs. The receptors stem from a man aged 45-65 years in good health and CMV-seropositive.

V and J are TRBV4-2 and TRBJ2-3; 8 positions agree with TRBD2. The CDR3 has 17 amino acids. Germline V gives CDR1 LGHNA, CDR2 YNFKEQ. V trimming: 0 bases; J trimming: 0 bases; junction bases outside the gene matches: 5. As DNA, the CDR3 is TGTGCCAGCAGCCAAGATTGGGCTAGCGGGAGCACAGATACGCAGTATTTT. As protein: CASSQDWASGSTDTQYF.

The sample holds one count of this clone. The rearrangement uses TRBV7-3 and TRBJ1-1; D not resolved. The V end was cut by 2 bases, the J end by 0 bases, with 10 bases between. This CDR3 spans 15 amino acids. Germline assignment: CDR1 SGHTA and CDR2 FQGTGA. The CDR3 protein is CASSLGGNLNTEAFF. CDR3 sequence (DNA): TGTGCCAGCAGCTTAGGCGGGAATCTGAACACTGAAGCTTTCTTT.

This clone has just a few counts. V and J are TRBV28 and TRBJ1-3, with 7 bases matching TRBD1. The CDR3 contains 14 residues. CDR1 and CDR2 (germline): MDHEN, SYDVKM. Trimming at V came to 5 bases and at J to 4 bases, leaving 5 bases not matched to a gene. The CDR3 region has the DNA TGTGCCAGCAGTACCGGACAGGCAGGAAACACCATATATTTT. Translation: CASSTGQAGNTIYF.